Included here is one TCR beta chain sequence, with context. This specimen comes from a study of blood T cell repertoires in COVID-19. On the study more broadly: Sites in the United States, Italy and Spain provided acute and convalescent COVID-19 samples. Nucleic acid was either cDNA or gDNA, and it came from T cells, B-cell-depleted T cells, or PBMCs.

Germline trimming cut 5 bases from V and 2 bases from J; bases unmatched to any gene: 5. The CDR3 extends over 15 amino acids. CDR1 SGHTA and CDR2 FQGNSA come from the germline V gene. Original data processing: From reference gene primer amplification, estimates of nucleated cell counts were derived. Measured with immunoSEQ multiplex PCR; TCRdb has only the in-frame clones, and not every one. For V, J and clone size, that table is used; D and trimming come from the DNA. Altogether 170,000 or so clones are present, about four fifths being singletons, with the ten largest covering 14%. Sequencing input: peripheral blood. This clonotype was sampled from a young man with active or convalescent COVID-19. The chain carries TRBV7-2 and TRBJ2-7; 11 positions agree with TRBD1. The CDR3 loop reads CASSEGQGGPYEQYF. The DNA for the CDR3 is TGTGCCAGCAGCGAGGGACAGGGGGGTCCCTACGAGCAGTACTTC. The variable domain in full, completed from reference TRBV7-2 and TRBJ2-7, reads GAGVSQSPSNKVTEKGKDVELRCDPISGHTALYWYRQSLGQGLEFLIYFQGNSAPDKSGLPSDRFSAERTGGSVSTLTIQRTQQEDSAVYLCASSEGQGGPYEQYFGPGTRLTVT.